Below, one TCR beta chain is given with its context. What it binds is not known. MiXCR was run by TCRdb on the reads, yielding one entry per CDR3 protein. The table records fewer than 1,000,000 distinct CDR3 sequences, roughly 30% of them present only once. Trimming removed 4 bases from V and 3 bases from J, with 7 bases in between. Germline V lookup: CDR1 SEHNR, CDR2 FQNEAQ (reference sequence). The CDR3 totals 12 residues. The data stem from a study of T cell repertoires in cytomegalovirus infection. Study-level information: It was recently identified HLA-C-restricted and well-studied HLA-B-restricted CMV epitopes that the study used. Through public TCR beta signatures, both CMV infection and matching HLA type were indicated. Study findings and constraints: Adding up the frequency of public TCR beta families identified people who carried CMV plus the relevant HLA. Ex vivo responses were dominated by HLA-C-restricted CMV-specific TCR beta clonotypes.

The chain joins TRBV7-9 to TRBJ2-7; possibly TRBD1 for D (5 bases). The input for sequencing was cultured CD8+ T cells from PBMCs, taken from culture after CMV antigen stimulation. This receptor was obtained from a human donor in good health (CMV status not recorded). Some clones in this sample may be carry-over from other donors' samples. The CDR3 coding sequence is TGTGCCAGCAGCTCGGACATCTACGAGCAGTACTTC. Protein product: CASSSDIYEQYF. The full variable domain, completed using reference TRBV7-9 and TRBJ2-7, is DTGVSQNPRHKITKRGQNVTFRCDPISEHNRLYWYRQTLGQGPEFLTYFQNEAQLEKSRLLSDRFSAERPKGSFSTLEIQRTEQGDSAMYLCASSSDIYEQYFGPGTRLTVT.